The subject of this entry is one T cell receptor (beta chain). Its specificity is unknown. The V gene's germline CDR1 is SGHRS and CDR2 YFSETQ. The CDR3 is 13 residues long. V lost 10 bases and J lost 5; bases outside the gene matches: 7. These data originate in a study of lymphopenia after photon versus proton radiotherapy. Findings of the study overall: Only patients who died were analyzed for survival; proton advantage is unproven. After the lymphocyte nadir, photon-treated repertoires showed oligoclonal expansion, especially of CD8+ Temra cells.

This table comes from immunoSEQ multiplex PCR, and its TCRdb copy is limited to in-frame clones, with some not included. This table has fewer than 70,000 clones, 87% appearing once. The clonotype originates from a man aged 80 or over with esophageal cancer. The J gene is TRBJ2-1, the V gene TRBV5-1; 9 positions agree with TRBD1. This specimen consisted of peripheral blood, obtained from a patient treated with proton-based radiotherapy. The CDR3 DNA follows: TGCGCCTCGGGGACAGGGCTCGACAATGAGCAGTTCTTC. As protein: CASGTGLDNEQFF.